This T cell receptor (beta chain) was observed in a study of cytomegalovirus exposure and HLA in healthy donors. The PCR contained 60 Vbeta and 13 Jbeta primers. Assay used: immunoSEQ multiplex PCR; TCRdb lists only in-frame clones, some missing. The sample consists of a few hundred thousand clones, 80% of them appearing once. Trimming left V 5 bases short and J 0 bases short, with 14 bases between. The CDR3 has 15 residues. The V gene's germline CDR1 is MDHEN and CDR2 SYDVKM. The sequence was obtained from a girl between 2 and 10 years old in good health and CMV-seronegative. Sequencing was carried out using PBMCs. J is TRBJ2-7 and V is TRBV28; D is ambiguous. The CDR3 nucleotides read TGTGCCAGCAGTCTTCCAACAGCTACCTCCTACGAGCAGTACTTC. Translating it yields CASSLPTATSYEQYF.